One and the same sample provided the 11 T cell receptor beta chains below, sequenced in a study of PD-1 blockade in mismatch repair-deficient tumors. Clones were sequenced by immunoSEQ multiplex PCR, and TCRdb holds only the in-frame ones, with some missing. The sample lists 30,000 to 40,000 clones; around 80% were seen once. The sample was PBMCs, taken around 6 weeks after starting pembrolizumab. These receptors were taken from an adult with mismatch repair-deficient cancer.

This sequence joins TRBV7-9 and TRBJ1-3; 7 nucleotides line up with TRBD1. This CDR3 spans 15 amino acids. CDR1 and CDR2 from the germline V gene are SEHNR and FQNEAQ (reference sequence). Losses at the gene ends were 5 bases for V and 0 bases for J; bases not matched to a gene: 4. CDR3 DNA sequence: TGTGCCAGCAGCATACAGGGGAGCTCTGGAAACACCATATATTTT. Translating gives CASSIQGSSGNTIYF. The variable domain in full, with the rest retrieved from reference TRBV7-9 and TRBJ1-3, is DTGVSQNPRHKITKRGQNVTFRCDPISEHNRLYWYRQTLGQGPEFLTYFQNEAQLEKSRLLSDRFSAERPKGSFSTLEIQRTEQGDSAMYLCASSIQGSSGNTIYFGEGSWLTVV.

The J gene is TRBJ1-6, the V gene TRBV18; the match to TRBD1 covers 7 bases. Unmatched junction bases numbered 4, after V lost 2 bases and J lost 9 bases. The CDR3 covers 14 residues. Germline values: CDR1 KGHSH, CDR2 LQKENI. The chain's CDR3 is CASSPADRSSPLHF. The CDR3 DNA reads TGTGCCAGCTCACCAGCGGACAGGAGTTCACCCCTCCACTTT.

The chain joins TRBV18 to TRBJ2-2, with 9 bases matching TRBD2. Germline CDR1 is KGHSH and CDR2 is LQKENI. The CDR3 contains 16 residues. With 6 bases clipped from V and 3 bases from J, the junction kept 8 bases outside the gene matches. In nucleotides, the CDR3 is TGTGCCAGCTCGGCTAGGCCTAGCGGGGACACCGGGGAGCTGTTTTTT. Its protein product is CASSARPSGDTGELFF.

The CDR3 coding sequence is TGTGCCAGCAGTTGGGGGGAAGGCAATCAGCCCCAGCATTTT. Its protein product is CASSWGEGNQPQHF. The chain joins TRBV6-5 to TRBJ1-5; a possible D gene is TRBD1 (5 bases). The CDR3 is 14 residues long. Trimming shortened V by 4 bases and J by 2 bases, and 9 bases separated the two germline ends. Germline loops: CDR1 MNHEY, CDR2 SVGAGI.

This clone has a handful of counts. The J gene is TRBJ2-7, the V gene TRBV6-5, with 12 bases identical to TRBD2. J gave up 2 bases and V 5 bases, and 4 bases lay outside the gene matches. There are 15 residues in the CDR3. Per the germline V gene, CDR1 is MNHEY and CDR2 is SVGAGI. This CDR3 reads CASSVPSGRAYEQYF. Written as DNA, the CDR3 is TGTGCCAGCAGTGTTCCTAGCGGGAGGGCCTACGAGCAGTACTTC.

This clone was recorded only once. CDR3 residues: CASSPIQGRRNTGELFF. The CDR3 DNA is TGTGCCAGCTCACCAATACAGGGGCGAAGGAACACCGGGGAGCTGTTTTTT. The gene calls are TRBV18 and TRBJ2-2; 7 bases map to TRBD1. Germline V gene data show CDR1 as KGHSH and CDR2 as LQKENI. This CDR3 has 17 amino acids. The V gene end was trimmed by 2 bases and the J gene end by 1 base; junction bases not matched to a gene: 7.

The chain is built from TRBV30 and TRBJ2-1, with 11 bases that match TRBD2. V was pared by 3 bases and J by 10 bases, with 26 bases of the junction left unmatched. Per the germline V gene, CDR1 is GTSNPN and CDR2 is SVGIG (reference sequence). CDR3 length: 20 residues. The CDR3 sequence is CAWSFIPGLAVGGGSGEQFF. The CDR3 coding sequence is TGTGCCTGGAGCTTTATACCGGGACTAGCGGTAGGAGGGGGTTCAGGCGAGCAGTTCTTC.

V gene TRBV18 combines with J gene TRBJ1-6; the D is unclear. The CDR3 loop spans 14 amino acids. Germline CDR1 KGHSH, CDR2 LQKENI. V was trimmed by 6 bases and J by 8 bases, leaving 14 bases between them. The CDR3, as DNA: TGTGCCAGCTCCTCGGTGAGGGTAGATTCACCCCTCCACTTT. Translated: CASSSVRVDSPLHF.

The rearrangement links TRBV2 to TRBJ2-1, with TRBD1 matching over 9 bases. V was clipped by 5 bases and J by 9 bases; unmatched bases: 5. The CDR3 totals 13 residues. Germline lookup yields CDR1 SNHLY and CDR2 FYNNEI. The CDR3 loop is CASSPDRGGEQFF. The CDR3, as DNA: TGTGCCAGCAGTCCGGACAGGGGAGGTGAGCAGTTCTTC.

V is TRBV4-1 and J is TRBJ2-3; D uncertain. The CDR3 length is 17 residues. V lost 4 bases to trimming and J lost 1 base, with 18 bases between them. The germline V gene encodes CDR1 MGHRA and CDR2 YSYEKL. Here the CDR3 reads CASSPYTSESGTDTQYF. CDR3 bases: TGCGCCAGCAGCCCTTACACAAGCGAATCGGGCACAGATACGCAGTATTTT.

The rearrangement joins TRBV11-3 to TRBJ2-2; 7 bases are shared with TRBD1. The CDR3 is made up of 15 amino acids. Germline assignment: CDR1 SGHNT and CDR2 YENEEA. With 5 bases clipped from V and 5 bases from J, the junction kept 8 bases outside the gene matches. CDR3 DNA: TGTGCCAGCAGCCGAGGGGGCGTGACAACCGGGGAGCTGTTTTTT. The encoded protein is CASSRGGVTTGELFF.